The 14 T cell receptor beta chains below come from one sample, sequenced in a study of blood T cell repertoires in COVID-19. TCRdb's copy holds only in-frame clones and misses some; the assay was immunoSEQ multiplex PCR. The repertoire consists of roughly 330,000 clones, with about 87% occurring once and the leading ten covering about 5%. Sequencing was carried out using PBMCs or T cells enriched from blood (not recorded which). These receptors all stem from a woman in her thirties who had recovered from COVID-19.

This rearrangement joins TRBV21-1 to TRBJ2-2; the table names TRBD1, a call not compared with the DNA. TRBV21-1 is described as a pseudogene. The CDR3 length is 18 residues. CDR3 DNA: TGTGCCAGCAGCACGCACAGGGGGCCCGATACGAACACCGGGGAGCTGTTTTTT. Its protein product is CASSTHRGPDTNTGELFF.

The CDR3: CASSQSTGTRQETQYF. The CDR3, as DNA: TGTGCCAGCAGCCAATCAACCGGGACTAGACAAGAGACCCAGTACTTC. The V gene is TRBV3-1 (or the pseudogene TRBV3-2), the J gene TRBJ2-5, with 8 bases fitting TRBD2. Germline CDR1 LGHDT, CDR2 YNNKEL (reference sequence). The CDR3 has 16 amino acids. Trimming removed 2 bases from V and 2 bases from J; junction bases left unmatched: 7.

The chain is built from TRBV6-5 and TRBJ1-6, with 7 nucleotides matching TRBD1. There are 15 residues in the CDR3. Germline V lookup: CDR1 MNHEY, CDR2 SVGAGI. Trimming cost V 0 bases and J 10 bases; bases outside gene matches: 6. The CDR3 DNA sequence: TGTGCCAGCAGTTACTCGATACAGGGGAAATCACCCCTCCACTTT. It specifies CASSYSIQGKSPLHF.

The rearrangement joins TRBV5-4 to TRBJ2-4; the D gene is possibly TRBD2 (6 bases). Trimming cost V 0 bases and J 9 bases, with 13 bases left between them. There are 14 residues in the CDR3. Germline CDR1 reads SGHNT; CDR2 reads YYREEE (reference sequence). CDR3 DNA: TGTGCCAGCAGCTTGGAATCTTGGGGAGGCATTCAGTACTTC. It codes for CASSLESWGGIQYF.

The chain employs TRBV15 and TRBJ1-2; no clear D. There are 11 residues in the CDR3. CDR1 LNHNV and CDR2 YYDKDF come from the germline V gene (reference sequence). Trimming left V 6 bases short and J 3 bases short, with 5 bases between. CDR3 sequence (DNA): TGTGCCACCAGGGAGGACTATGGCTACACCTTC. Its protein product is CATREDYGYTF. The full variable domain, its missing parts supplied by reference TRBV15 and TRBJ1-2, is DAMVIQNPRYQVTQFGKPVTLSCSQTLNHNVMYWYQQKSSQAPKLLFHYYDKDFNNEADTPDNFQSRRPNTSFCFLDIRSPGLGDTAMYLCATREDYGYTFGSGTRLTVV.

The chain carries TRBV6-5 and TRBJ2-5; TRBD2 aligns across 10 bases. Germline trimming cut 4 bases from V and 5 bases from J; bases unmatched to any gene: 10. Germline CDR1 and CDR2: MNHEY and SVGAGI. This CDR3 contains 16 residues. The CDR3 region is CASSSRAGGRKETQYF. In nucleotides, the CDR3 is TGTGCCAGCAGTTCCCGAGCGGGGGGGCGGAAGGAGACCCAGTACTTC.

V gene TRBV19 combines with J gene TRBJ1-2, with D perhaps TRBD1 (6 bases). Germline lookup yields CDR1 LNHDA and CDR2 SQIVND (reference sequence). CDR3 length: 14 amino acids. Trimming stripped 6 bases from V and 5 bases from J, with 16 bases between. CDR3 coding DNA: TGTGCCAGTAGCCTACAGGGAGGGGAATATGGCTACACCTTC. Translated: CASSLQGGEYGYTF.

The V and J genes are TRBV27 and TRBJ1-6; 7 bases are a match to TRBD1. Looked up from germline, CDR1 is MNHEY and CDR2 is SMNVEV (reference sequence). CDR3 length: 15 amino acids. V lost 4 bases, J lost 6 bases, and 6 bases stayed unmatched. The CDR3 coding sequence is TGTGCCAGCAGTTCGGACAGGATTCCTAATTCACCCCTCCACTTT. As protein: CASSSDRIPNSPLHF.

This clone was seen only once. The chain uses TRBV4-3 and TRBJ2-1, with 7 bases that match TRBD2. Germline V gene lookup returns CDR1 LGHNA and CDR2 YSLEER. This CDR3 is 16 amino acids long. V shed 1 base and J 0 bases; nucleotides not matched to a gene: 3. The CDR3 spells CASSQGGGGSYNEQFF. The CDR3 DNA sequence: TGCGCCAGCAGCCAAGGGGGCGGGGGCTCCTACAATGAGCAGTTCTTC.

This clone was recorded only once. This chain connects TRBV6-2 or TRBV6-3 to TRBJ2-1, with D uncertain. Trimming shortened V by 5 bases and J by 6 bases, and 5 bases separated the two germline ends. Germline V gene data show CDR1 as MNHEY and CDR2 as SVGEGT. This CDR3 has 11 residues. The CDR3: CASSPRNEQFF. The DNA for the CDR3 is TGTGCCAGCAGTCCCCGCAATGAGCAGTTCTTC.

This chain connects TRBV5-4 to TRBJ1-1, with 8 nucleotides matching TRBD1. In germline, CDR1 is SGHNT, CDR2 YYREEE (reference sequence). V trimming: 4 bases; J trimming: 5 bases; junction bases outside the gene matches: 10. This CDR3 is 15 amino acids long. In nucleotides, the CDR3 is TGTGCCAGCAGCCCAGGGGGCGGTCGGAAGACTGAAGCTTTCTTT. It codes for CASSPGGGRKTEAFF.

This chain uses TRBV19 with TRBJ2-1; the D gene is possibly TRBD2 (6 bases). The CDR3 loop spans 14 amino acids. CDR1 is LNHDA, CDR2 SQIVND, per germline (reference sequence). V was shortened by 3 bases and J by 6 bases, with 12 bases between the two germline ends. The CDR3 loop is CASSMGGLINEQFF. The CDR3 nucleotides are TGTGCCAGTAGTATGGGGGGACTTATCAATGAGCAGTTCTTC.

The chain employs TRBV5-6 and TRBJ2-5; 9 bases align to TRBD2. This CDR3 contains 17 residues. Germline assignment: CDR1 SGHDT and CDR2 YYEEEE. After removal of 1 base from V and 5 bases from J, the junction contained 12 bases not matched to a gene. The CDR3 coding sequence is TGTGCCAGCAGCTTGTGGTCGGCTAGCGGGGTGGGTGAGACCCAGTACTTC. Amino acid sequence: CASSLWSASGVGETQYF. The whole variable domain, remainder taken from reference TRBV5-6 and TRBJ2-5, is DAGVTQSPTHLIKTRGQQVTLRCSPKSGHDTVSWYQQALGQGPQFIFQYYEEEERQRGNFPDRFSGHQFPNYSSELNVNALLLGDSALYLCASSLWSASGVGETQYFGPGTRLLVL.

The chain employs TRBV19 and TRBJ1-2; 7 bases map to TRBD1. The V segment lost 7 bases and the J segment 8 bases; nucleotides outside the gene matches: 10. The CDR3 covers 13 residues. The germline V gene encodes CDR1 LNHDA and CDR2 SQIVND (reference sequence). The CDR3: CASTYRQGRGYTF. The CDR3 nucleotides read TGTGCCAGTACCTACAGACAGGGTAGGGGCTACACCTTC.